This T cell receptor (beta chain) was observed in a study of T cells in Graves' hyperthyroidism and ophthalmopathy. Overall study findings and caveats: Expanded thyroid clonotypes (above 0.001) were mostly also found in blood. Using 13 V-J features, a model discriminated ophthalmopathy from stable hyperthyroidism.

A remark on this clonotype: No antigen is known for it.

Criteria for exclusion of patients were uncontrolled infection, other autoimmune disease, pregnancy or lactation. With V trimmed by 5 bases and J by 8 bases, 8 bases remained unmatched. The CDR3 has 13 amino acids. CDR1 and CDR2 from the germline V gene are SEHNR and FQNEAQ (reference sequence). Amplified TCR beta CDR3 regions came from RNA transcripts. During a first-round RT-PCR of the TCR CDR3, the HTBI primer set was used. Via MiXCR, TCRdb re-called the multiplex PCR reads, giving one row per CDR3 protein. The data contain about 510,000 distinct CDR3 sequences, 46% of them singletons. The chain recombines TRBV7-9 with TRBJ1-2; 7 nucleotides match TRBD1. The clonotype originates from an adult woman with Graves' disease, either hyperthyroidism or ophthalmopathy (not recorded which). The sample comprised peripheral blood or thyroid tissue (not recorded which). DNA of the CDR3: TGTGCCAGCAGCCCAGGGACAGCTGTCGGCTACACCTTC. It is translated as CASSPGTAVGYTF.